This note documents a single TCR beta chain sequence. Original data processing: Estimation of nucleated cell counts relied on the amplification of reference gene primers. TCRdb's table, derived via immunoSEQ multiplex PCR, lists solely in-frame clones and lacks some. The DNA gave D and trimming, while V, J and clone size come from that table. The sample lists some 110,000 clones, roughly nine tenths occurring once. This sample was included in a study of blood T cell repertoires in COVID-19. Overall study context: Samples came from the United States, Italy and Spain, spanning acute and convalescent COVID-19. PBMCs, B-cell-depleted T cells, or T cells were the source of the cDNA or gDNA that made up the material.

Germline CDR1 and CDR2: SGHTS and YDEGEE. CDR3 size: 17 residues. Trimming cost V 4 bases and J 1 base, with 18 bases left between them. The sequenced material came from peripheral blood. This receptor was taken from a man aged 70-80 years who had recovered from COVID-19. The chain recombines TRBV5-8 with TRBJ1-5, with a tentative D call TRBD1 (6 bases). The DNA of the CDR3 is TGTGCCAGCAGCCTCGGACCGGGGGGCCCAAGCAATCAGCCCCAGCATTTT. Translating gives CASSLGPGGPSNQPQHF. Variable domain in full (rest from reference TRBV5-8 and TRBJ1-5): EAGVTQSPTHLIKTRGQQATLRCSPISGHTSVYWYQQALGLGLQFLLWYDEGEERNRGNFPPRFSGRQFPNYSSELNVNALELEDSALYLCASSLGPGGPSNQPQHFGDGTRLSIL.